This T cell receptor beta chain originates from a study of human T cells and chemical hapten exposure. On the study more broadly: Small pooled library volume differences chiefly drove per-sample TCR yield variation.

The CDR3 contains 14 residues. V dropped 1 base and J dropped 5 bases, with 9 bases sitting between them. Germline V gene sequence: CDR1 LGHDT, CDR2 YNNKEL (reference sequence). This clonotype was picked up many times. Time point indicated: healthy volunteer bleed at 6 weeks. Before extraction, the whole blood was not fractionated, and total RNA was taken from it. MiXCR was run by TCRdb on the RACE reads, yielding one entry per CDR3 protein. This table holds some 40,000 distinct CDR3 sequences, about 3.7% found once. Sequenced sample: whole blood. The receptor's source is a human donor in good health. Some clones in this sample may be carry-over from other donors' samples. V is TRBV3-1 and J is TRBJ1-5; D unresolved. As DNA, the CDR3 is TGTGCCAGCAGCCAAGCTCCCTCCTATCAGCCCCAGCATTTT. Translation: CASSQAPSYQPQHF.